The rows below give T cell receptor beta chains drawn from one sample of a study of Graves' ophthalmopathy and Graves' hyperthyroidism. TCRdb re-called the multiplex PCR reads through MiXCR, storing one row per CDR3 protein. The data show just over 600,000 distinct CDR3 sequences, 22% seen once. The sample comprised peripheral blood. The receptors derive from a woman in her late teens or twenties with stable Graves' hyperthyroidism. Some clones in this sample may be carry-over from other donors' samples. Both conserved end residues are part of each CDR3. The D gene is left open where the match is weak. Clone size is given for some rows only: seen once, a few or many times, or a class if the clone is expanded.

d_gene,v_gene,abundance,j_gene,CDR3nt,CDR3aa
.,TRBV19,few,TRBJ1-5,TGTGCCACTCGGGGGATTAGCAATCAGCCCCAGCATTTT,CATRGISNQPQHF
.,TRBV27,many,TRBJ2-7,TGTGCCAGCCGGCACGAGGTCGACGAGCAGTACTTC,CASRHEVDEQYF
.,TRBV7-3,many,TRBJ1-1,TGTGCCAGCAGCTCTCAGACCAACACTGAAGCTTTCTTT,CASSSQTNTEAFF
.,TRBV5-1,many,TRBJ2-7,TGCGCCAGCAGCTTGTCGTCTTCGAAAAACTACGAGCAGTACTTC,CASSLSSSKNYEQYF
TRBD1,TRBV24-1,few,TRBJ2-7,TGTGCCACCAGTCCCGGGACAGGGGACTACGAGCAGTACTTC,CATSPGTGDYEQYF
TRBD1,TRBV5-1,.,TRBJ2-7,TGCGCCAGCAGCTCGGGACAGTTCCTAGCCTACGAGCAGTACTTC,CASSSGQFLAYEQYF
TRBD1,TRBV6-2/TRBV6-3,many,TRBJ1-6,TGTGCCAGCAGTTATGGGATGGACAGGAAACCCCTCCACTTT,CASSYGMDRKPLHF
.,TRBV7-3,.,TRBJ1-6,TGTGCCAGCAGCATCTCCAGGAATTCACCCCTCCACTTT,CASSISRNSPLHF
.,TRBV6-1,many,TRBJ1-4,TGTGCCAGCACGGGGGGCATCGATGAAAAACTGTTTTTT,CASTGGIDEKLFF
.,TRBV12-3/TRBV12-4,few,TRBJ1-2,TGTGCCAGCCCGGGGACACAAGGCGATGGCTACACCTTC,CASPGTQGDGYTF
.,TRBV6-4,.,TRBJ2-7,TGTGCCAGCAGACCCCCGGACAGATTCTCCTACGAGCAGTACTTC,CASRPPDRFSYEQYF
.,TRBV28,.,TRBJ1-5,TGTGCCAGCAGTTTGCAGTGGAGGGATCAGCCCCAGCATTTT,CASSLQWRDQPQHF
TRBD1,TRBV6-1,many,TRBJ1-5,TGTGCCAGCACCGAGACAGGGTTCAATCAGCCCCAGCATTTT,CASTETGFNQPQHF
TRBD1,TRBV9,many,TRBJ1-2,TGTGCCAGCAGCTCCGACCCGGGACAGGGAATGGGTGGCTACACCTTC,CASSSDPGQGMGGYTF
TRBD1,TRBV30,.,TRBJ2-3,TGTGCCTGGAGGGTTACAGGGGGAGGAGATACGCAGTATTTT,CAWRVTGGGDTQYF
.,TRBV19,.,TRBJ2-5,TGTGCCAGTAGTGGGGGGGGACAGAACCAAGAGACCCAGTACTTC,CASSGGGQNQETQYF
.,TRBV7-9,many,TRBJ2-7,TGTGCCAGCAGCTTCGGGACCCTCTCCTACGAGCAGTACTTC,CASSFGTLSYEQYF
TRBD2,TRBV19,.,TRBJ2-7,TGTGCCAGTAGTATCGGGGGGACTAGCGGGAGAGTGTACGAGCAGTACTTC,CASSIGGTSGRVYEQYF
.,TRBV18,few,TRBJ2-7,TGTGCCAGCTCACCGAAACAGGGAACCTACGAGCAGTACTTC,CASSPKQGTYEQYF
.,TRBV13,many,TRBJ2-7,TGTGCCAGCAGCCCGCGAGACAGGACTGCCTACGAGCAGTACTTC,CASSPRDRTAYEQYF
.,TRBV6-1,.,TRBJ2-6,TGTGCCAGCAGTGAACTTGGTAGCTCTGGGGCCAACGTCCTGACTTTC,CASSELGSSGANVLTF
.,TRBV20-1,many,TRBJ2-7,TGCAGTGCTAGAGGGTCTACCTACGAGCAGTACTTC,CSARGSTYEQYF
.,TRBV11-2,many,TRBJ1-1,TGTGCCAGCAGCTCAACCGTCACCCTAGGGCAGAACACTGAAGCTTTCTTT,CASSSTVTLGQNTEAFF
.,TRBV4-2,few,TRBJ2-5,TGTGCCAGCAGCCAAGCGAGGGGGGGCTACCAAGAGACCCAGTACTTC,CASSQARGGYQETQYF
.,TRBV28,many,TRBJ2-7,TGTGCCAGCAGTCCAGGACCTTACGAGCAGTACTTC,CASSPGPYEQYF
.,TRBV6-1,.,TRBJ2-2,TGTGCCAGCTCACTTATTAAGAACACCGGGGAGCTGTTTTTT,CASSLIKNTGELFF
.,TRBV25-1,many,TRBJ1-1,TGTGCCAGCAGTGAATCCCCCAGGGAACTTAACACTGAAGCTTTCTTT,CASSESPRELNTEAFF
TRBD1,TRBV5-4,.,TRBJ2-7,TGTGCCAGCAGCACAGCGGGACAGGGGGCTTTCTACGAGCAGTACTTC,CASSTAGQGAFYEQYF
.,TRBV28,many,TRBJ2-7,TGTGCCAGCAGTTTATTGGGCGGGGTAAGCTCCTACGAGCAGTACTTC,CASSLLGGVSSYEQYF
.,TRBV11-2,many,TRBJ1-2,TGTGCCAGCAGCCGAACGGCCAGTAACTATGGCTACACCTTC,CASSRTASNYGYTF
TRBD1,TRBV7-2,few,TRBJ1-2,TGTGCCAGCAGCTCGGGGTGGGGACAGGGGGATGGCTACACCTTC,CASSSGWGQGDGYTF
.,TRBV7-3,.,TRBJ1-1,TGTGCCAGCAGCTTAAACCTTCATTCGAGAGAGGTTGCGGGCACTGAAGCTTTCTTT,CASSLNLHSREVAGTEAFF
TRBD1,TRBV7-8,few,TRBJ2-4,TGTGCCAGCATCGACCCGGACAGGGGGGACATTAAGTACTTC,CASIDPDRGDIKYF
TRBD1,TRBV6-2/TRBV6-3,few,TRBJ1-1,TGTGCCACCATTGGACAGGGGGACACTGAAGCTTTCTTT,CATIGQGDTEAFF
TRBD1,TRBV6-1,.,TRBJ2-7,TGTGCCAGCAGATGGGACAGGCGAATTGACGAGCAGTACTTC,CASRWDRRIDEQYF
.,TRBV20-1,many,TRBJ2-5,TGCAGTGCTAGAGGTGGGGTCCTGCTAGAGACCCAGTACTTC,CSARGGVLLETQYF
TRBD1,TRBV2,many,TRBJ2-5,TGTGCCAGCAGCAACCCCGGGACAGGGGTCCGCGGAGAGACCCAGTACTTC,CASSNPGTGVRGETQYF
.,TRBV20-1,many,TRBJ1-2,TGCAGTGAGATCCCGCGGGTCTATGGCTACACCTTC,CSEIPRVYGYTF
TRBD1,TRBV9,many,TRBJ1-2,TGTGCCAGCAGCGTCACCGGGGCGGACAGGGGCTATGGCTACACCTTC,CASSVTGADRGYGYTF
TRBD1,TRBV28,.,TRBJ2-5,TGTGCCAGCACCATTGGGTGGACAGGTGAAGTCCAAGAGACCCAGTACTTC,CASTIGWTGEVQETQYF
.,TRBV19,many,TRBJ1-1,TGTGCCAGTAGTATCGCCGGGACTGAGACTGAAGCTTTCTTT,CASSIAGTETEAFF
TRBD1,TRBV5-1,few,TRBJ1-1,TGCGCCAGCAGCCAAGGGACAGGGGGAGGAAACACTGAAGCTTTCTTT,CASSQGTGGGNTEAFF
.,TRBV6-5,many,TRBJ2-4,TGTGCCAGCAGTTACACCACCTTAGCCAAAAACATTCAGTACTTC,CASSYTTLAKNIQYF
.,TRBV6-4,many,TRBJ1-5,TGTGCCAGCACCGACGGGAACAGGGCAGGGATAGTGGGCAATCAGCCCCAGCATTTT,CASTDGNRAGIVGNQPQHF
TRBD1,TRBV7-3,many,TRBJ2-5,TGTGCCAGCAGTGAACAGGGGATGGGAGAGACCCAGTACTTC,CASSEQGMGETQYF
.,TRBV2,many,TRBJ1-5,TGTGCCAGCAACGTCGGGCTTTCCAATCAGCCCCAGCATTTT,CASNVGLSNQPQHF
.,TRBV15,.,TRBJ1-1,TGTGCCACCAGCAGAGATTATTTGCGGAACACTGAAGCTTTCTTT,CATSRDYLRNTEAFF
TRBD1,TRBV6-5,many,TRBJ1-2,TGTGCCAGCAGTTACTCGACAGGGTTTCTCGGCTATGGCTACACCTTC,CASSYSTGFLGYGYTF
.,TRBV30,few,TRBJ1-2,TGTGCCTGGGAGGGGGACAATAACTATGGCTACACCTTC,CAWEGDNNYGYTF
.,TRBV9,many,TRBJ2-7,TGTGCCAGCAGCCCCCGACTATACTCCTACGAGCAGTACTTC,CASSPRLYSYEQYF
TRBD1,TRBV6-1,.,TRBJ1-1,TGTGCCAGCAGGGGCACAGGGGGACCCATGAACACTGAAGCTTTCTTT,CASRGTGGPMNTEAFF
.,TRBV12-3/TRBV12-4,many,TRBJ2-2,TGTGCCAGCAGTTTAGGAGGGAACACCGGGGAGCTGTTTTTT,CASSLGGNTGELFF
.,TRBV7-9,many,TRBJ1-5,TGTGCCAGCAGCCCCGGACAGAGGCGGTATCAGCCCCAGCATTTT,CASSPGQRRYQPQHF
.,TRBV6-4,many,TRBJ1-5,TGTGCCAGCAGTGCGGGGGCCAATCAGCCCCAGCATTTT,CASSAGANQPQHF
.,TRBV6-1,many,TRBJ1-1,TGTGCCAGCAGTGAACATGGGAACACTGAAGCTTTCTTT,CASSEHGNTEAFF
.,TRBV28,many,TRBJ2-7,TGTGCCAGCAGCTCGGCAGAACTAACCTACGAGCAGTACTTC,CASSSAELTYEQYF
.,TRBV18,.,TRBJ2-5,TGTGCCAGCTCTGCCAGGGGAGGGACCCACCAAGAGACCCAGTACTTC,CASSARGGTHQETQYF
TRBD1,TRBV7-9,.,TRBJ1-1,TGTGCCAGCAGCTCGGGACAGGGTGGCGGGGGTTTCTTT,CASSSGQGGGGFF
TRBD2,TRBV6-2/TRBV6-3,many,TRBJ2-6,TGTGCCACCCCGGCGGGAGTGCAGGGTCCGGTTGGGACCAACGTCCTGACTTTC,CATPAGVQGPVGTNVLTF